This T cell receptor beta chain was observed in a study of T cells in Graves' hyperthyroidism and ophthalmopathy. RNA transcripts gave rise to amplified TCR beta CDR3 regions. TCR CDR3 regions were first amplified by RT-PCR with HTBI primers. MiXCR, run by TCRdb on the multiplex PCR reads, gives a single entry per CDR3 protein. The data contain over 700,000 distinct CDR3 sequences, roughly 32% of them singletons. This clonotype showed up many times. Sequencing used blood. This TCR was sampled from a woman in her 40s with Graves' hyperthyroidism.

The CDR3 nucleotides are TGTGCCAGTAACGGGGCACTTAGCAATCAGCCCCAGCATTTT. Its protein product is CASNGALSNQPQHF. The V gene is TRBV19, the J gene TRBJ1-5; D possibly corresponds to TRBD1 (5 bases). Germline V gives CDR1 LNHDA, CDR2 SQIVND (reference sequence). Trimming pared 7 bases from V and 0 bases from J, leaving 10 bases between. The CDR3 is 14 residues long.